A selection of T cell receptor beta chains follows, all from one sample in a study of T cell repertoires in cytomegalovirus infection. No antigen is known for these receptors. Using its own MiXCR run on the reads, TCRdb lists one record per CDR3 protein. The profile covers roughly 500,000 distinct CDR3 sequences, with roughly a third appearing a single time and 15% to 20% taken by the ten largest. Material: cultured PBMCs, obtained from culture after CMV antigen stimulation. All receptors come from a human donor in good health (CMV status not recorded). Some clones in this sample may be carry-over from other donors' samples. The CDR3 runs from the conserved cysteine through the conserved F or W. Fields, in order: V gene, J gene, D gene, clone size, CDR3 protein, CDR3 DNA. The D gene is left open where the match is weak. Only part of the rows carry a size: once, few, many, or a class if the clone is expanded.

V gene: TRBV19; J gene: TRBJ1-5; D gene: NA; clone size: few; CDR3 protein: CASSIEAGFNQPQHF; CDR3 DNA: TGTGCCAGTAGTATAGAGGCAGGGTTCAATCAGCCCCAGCATTTT
V gene: TRBV11-1; J gene: TRBJ2-5; D gene: NA; clone size: few; CDR3 protein: CASSFSGMGEETQYF; CDR3 DNA: TGTGCCAGCAGCTTTTCCGGCATGGGTGAAGAGACCCAGTACTTC
V gene: TRBV6-6; J gene: TRBJ1-5; D gene: TRBD1; clone size: few; CDR3 protein: CASSYPTGQGLNQPQHF; CDR3 DNA: TGTGCCAGCAGTTACCCCACCGGACAGGGACTAAATCAGCCCCAGCATTTT
V gene: TRBV6-2/TRBV6-3; J gene: TRBJ1-5; D gene: NA; clone size: NA; CDR3 protein: CASSWRTVNQPQHF; CDR3 DNA: TGTGCCAGCAGTTGGCGGACAGTCAATCAGCCCCAGCATTTT
V gene: TRBV9; J gene: TRBJ1-3; D gene: NA; clone size: NA; CDR3 protein: CASRAYPHSGNTIYF; CDR3 DNA: TGTGCCAGCAGAGCGTACCCCCACTCTGGAAACACCATATATTTT
V gene: TRBV7-2; J gene: TRBJ2-3; D gene: NA; clone size: few; CDR3 protein: CASSLVKNTDTQYF; CDR3 DNA: TGTGCCAGCAGCTTAGTAAAGAACACAGATACGCAGTATTTT
V gene: TRBV28; J gene: TRBJ1-5; D gene: TRBD1; clone size: NA; CDR3 protein: CASTPQGVHDQPQHF; CDR3 DNA: TGTGCCAGCACCCCCCAGGGGGTGCATGATCAGCCCCAGCATTTT
V gene: TRBV5-1; J gene: TRBJ1-1; D gene: NA; clone size: few; CDR3 protein: CASSVKNTGTGEAFF; CDR3 DNA: TGCGCCAGCAGCGTGAAGAATACCGGGACGGGTGAAGCTTTCTTT
V gene: TRBV7-2; J gene: TRBJ2-4; D gene: NA; clone size: many; CDR3 protein: CASSPPRYPGFYKNIQYF; CDR3 DNA: TGTGCCAGCAGCCCTCCAAGATATCCAGGCTTCTACAAAAACATTCAGTACTTC
V gene: TRBV29-1; J gene: TRBJ2-7; D gene: TRBD1; clone size: once; CDR3 protein: CSVLGDRGHSSSYEQYF; CDR3 DNA: TGCAGCGTTCTCGGGGACAGGGGACACTCTAGCTCCTACGAGCAGTACTTC
V gene: TRBV6-4; J gene: TRBJ1-2; D gene: NA; clone size: NA; CDR3 protein: CASSDRGGLFVYGYTF; CDR3 DNA: TGTGCCAGCAGTGACAGAGGGGGGCTCTTCGTCTATGGCTACACCTTC
V gene: TRBV6-5; J gene: TRBJ1-5; D gene: TRBD1; clone size: few; CDR3 protein: CASSLGQGSDQPQHF; CDR3 DNA: TGTGCCAGCAGTCTCGGACAGGGATCGGATCAGCCCCAGCATTTT
V gene: TRBV6-2/TRBV6-3; J gene: TRBJ2-7; D gene: TRBD2; clone size: NA; CDR3 protein: CASSYGGGGPRQQYF; CDR3 DNA: TGTGCCAGCAGTTACGGCGGGGGTGGACCACGGCAGCAGTACTTC
V gene: TRBV20-1; J gene: TRBJ2-3; D gene: TRBD2; clone size: NA; CDR3 protein: CSGAGATDTQYF; CDR3 DNA: TGCAGTGGAGCGGGAGCAACAGATACGCAGTATTTT
V gene: TRBV19; J gene: TRBJ2-1; D gene: TRBD2; clone size: NA; CDR3 protein: CASSIRLAGGPGEQFF; CDR3 DNA: TGTGCCAGTAGTATTCGGCTAGCGGGAGGGCCTGGTGAGCAGTTCTTC
V gene: TRBV5-6; J gene: TRBJ2-1; D gene: NA; clone size: few; CDR3 protein: CASSLAGGPVYNEQFF; CDR3 DNA: TGTGCCAGCAGCTTGGCTGGTGGGCCGGTATACAATGAGCAGTTCTTC
V gene: TRBV20-1; J gene: TRBJ2-1; D gene: TRBD2; clone size: few; CDR3 protein: CSASKLAGNRDEQFF; CDR3 DNA: TGCAGTGCTAGTAAACTAGCGGGAAACAGGGATGAGCAGTTCTTC
V gene: TRBV7-2; J gene: TRBJ2-1; D gene: NA; clone size: NA; CDR3 protein: CASSNGGRNEQFF; CDR3 DNA: TGTGCCAGCAGCAACGGGGGTCGCAATGAGCAGTTCTTC
V gene: TRBV7-9; J gene: TRBJ2-3; D gene: NA; clone size: few; CDR3 protein: CASSLGGEVDTQYF; CDR3 DNA: TGTGCCAGCAGCTTAGGAGGGGAGGTGGATACGCAGTATTTT
V gene: TRBV19; J gene: TRBJ1-5; D gene: TRBD1; clone size: NA; CDR3 protein: CASSNPEFGTGDQPQHF; CDR3 DNA: TGTGCCAGTAGTAACCCTGAATTCGGGACAGGGGATCAGCCCCAGCATTTT
V gene: TRBV27; J gene: TRBJ2-3; D gene: TRBD2; clone size: NA; CDR3 protein: CASSSGGRSTDTQYF; CDR3 DNA: TGTGCCAGCAGCTCCGGGGGGAGAAGCACAGATACGCAGTATTTT
V gene: TRBV19; J gene: TRBJ2-3; D gene: TRBD2; clone size: NA; CDR3 protein: CASSMGASGSTDTQYF; CDR3 DNA: TGTGCCAGTAGTATGGGTGCTAGCGGCAGCACAGATACGCAGTATTTT
V gene: TRBV5-4; J gene: TRBJ1-3; D gene: NA; clone size: few; CDR3 protein: CASTQGHGNTIYF; CDR3 DNA: TGTGCCAGCACTCAGGGGCATGGAAACACCATATATTTT
V gene: TRBV12-3/TRBV12-4; J gene: TRBJ1-1; D gene: NA; clone size: NA; CDR3 protein: CASRQQVAISTEAFF; CDR3 DNA: TGTGCCAGCAGACAACAAGTGGCAATTAGTACTGAAGCTTTCTTT
V gene: TRBV28; J gene: TRBJ2-7; D gene: TRBD2; clone size: NA; CDR3 protein: CASRPSGRREQYF; CDR3 DNA: TGTGCCAGCAGGCCTAGCGGCCGTCGCGAGCAGTACTTC
V gene: TRBV2; J gene: TRBJ2-7; D gene: TRBD1; clone size: NA; CDR3 protein: CASSRDRVTYEQYF; CDR3 DNA: TGTGCCAGCAGTAGGGACAGGGTGACCTACGAGCAGTACTTC
V gene: TRBV7-8; J gene: TRBJ1-4; D gene: TRBD1; clone size: few; CDR3 protein: CASTTDRDHEKLFF; CDR3 DNA: TGTGCCAGCACCACGGACAGGGATCATGAAAAACTGTTTTTT
V gene: TRBV28; J gene: TRBJ1-2; D gene: NA; clone size: NA; CDR3 protein: CASSTLYYGYTF; CDR3 DNA: TGTGCCAGCAGTACCTTGTACTATGGCTACACCTTC
V gene: TRBV5-4; J gene: TRBJ2-1; D gene: TRBD2; clone size: NA; CDR3 protein: CASSLWGGSYNEQFF; CDR3 DNA: TGTGCCAGCAGCTTGTGGGGGGGCTCCTACAATGAGCAGTTCTTC
V gene: TRBV7-9; J gene: TRBJ2-3; D gene: TRBD2; clone size: many; CDR3 protein: CASSLGLAGLTDTQYF; CDR3 DNA: TGTGCCAGCAGCCTAGGACTAGCGGGCCTCACAGATACGCAGTATTTT
V gene: TRBV10-3; J gene: TRBJ2-1; D gene: TRBD2; clone size: NA; CDR3 protein: CAISESTGLADPYNEQFF; CDR3 DNA: TGTGCCATCAGTGAGTCGACGGGACTAGCTGATCCCTACAATGAGCAGTTCTTC
V gene: TRBV27; J gene: TRBJ1-3; D gene: TRBD1; clone size: NA; CDR3 protein: CASSRDRGYSGNTIYF; CDR3 DNA: TGTGCCAGCAGTCGCGACAGGGGGTACTCTGGAAACACCATATATTTT
V gene: TRBV28; J gene: TRBJ2-7; D gene: NA; clone size: NA; CDR3 protein: CASSFWADEQYF; CDR3 DNA: TGTGCCAGCAGTTTTTGGGCGGACGAGCAGTACTTC
V gene: TRBV3-1; J gene: TRBJ2-5; D gene: TRBD2; clone size: NA; CDR3 protein: CASSQDSPRTSGNQETQYF; CDR3 DNA: TGTGCCAGCAGCCAAGATTCCCCAAGGACTAGCGGGAACCAAGAGACCCAGTACTTC
V gene: TRBV6-2/TRBV6-3; J gene: TRBJ2-5; D gene: NA; clone size: NA; CDR3 protein: CASTNLGGFRETQYF; CDR3 DNA: TGTGCCAGCACCAACCTTGGGGGGTTCCGAGAGACCCAGTACTTC
V gene: TRBV6-6; J gene: TRBJ2-5; D gene: TRBD1; clone size: few; CDR3 protein: CASRADRGKTQYF; CDR3 DNA: TGTGCCAGCAGGGCAGACAGGGGGAAGACCCAGTACTTC
V gene: TRBV18; J gene: TRBJ1-2; D gene: TRBD1; clone size: NA; CDR3 protein: CASSPRQGYYGYTF; CDR3 DNA: TGTGCCAGCTCTCCGAGACAGGGGTACTATGGCTACACCTTC
V gene: TRBV7-2; J gene: TRBJ2-3; D gene: TRBD2; clone size: many; CDR3 protein: CASSRGTSGITDTQYF; CDR3 DNA: TGTGCCAGCAGCAGAGGGACTAGCGGGATTACAGATACGCAGTATTTT
V gene: TRBV7-8; J gene: TRBJ1-3; D gene: NA; clone size: few; CDR3 protein: CASSSPGATGNTIYF; CDR3 DNA: TGTGCCAGCAGCTCCCCCGGGGCTACGGGAAACACCATATATTTT
V gene: TRBV29-1; J gene: TRBJ2-1; D gene: NA; clone size: NA; CDR3 protein: CSAPGRGRGIGNEQFF; CDR3 DNA: TGCAGCGCCCCCGGACGGGGGCGAGGTATAGGCAATGAGCAGTTCTTC
V gene: TRBV9; J gene: TRBJ2-2; D gene: NA; clone size: NA; CDR3 protein: CASSVSGELFF; CDR3 DNA: TGTGCCAGCAGCGTATCGGGGGAGCTGTTTTTT
V gene: TRBV7-2; J gene: TRBJ2-5; D gene: TRBD2; clone size: many; CDR3 protein: CASRPTSARETQYF; CDR3 DNA: TGTGCCAGCAGACCTACTAGCGCCCGGGAGACCCAGTACTTC
V gene: TRBV6-1; J gene: TRBJ2-5; D gene: NA; clone size: NA; CDR3 protein: CASSGTSGGSQETQYF; CDR3 DNA: TGTGCCAGCAGTGGGACATCCGGGGGATCCCAAGAGACCCAGTACTTC
V gene: TRBV20-1; J gene: TRBJ1-2; D gene: NA; clone size: NA; CDR3 protein: CSAAAEVYGYTF; CDR3 DNA: TGCAGTGCTGCAGCAGAAGTCTATGGCTACACCTTC
V gene: TRBV7-2; J gene: TRBJ2-1; D gene: TRBD2; clone size: few; CDR3 protein: CASSLPYGTSESSYNEQFF; CDR3 DNA: TGTGCCAGCAGCTTACCATACGGGACTAGCGAGAGCTCCTACAATGAGCAGTTCTTC
V gene: TRBV5-4; J gene: TRBJ1-1; D gene: NA; clone size: NA; CDR3 protein: CASRLQLMNTEAFF; CDR3 DNA: TGTGCCAGCAGGCTACAGCTCATGAACACTGAAGCTTTCTTT
V gene: TRBV6-2/TRBV6-3; J gene: TRBJ2-3; D gene: TRBD2; clone size: few; CDR3 protein: CASSMLAGRAGTATQYF; CDR3 DNA: TGTGCCAGCTCGATGTTAGCTGGGAGGGCCGGCACAGCTACGCAGTATTTT
V gene: TRBV2; J gene: TRBJ1-2; D gene: NA; clone size: NA; CDR3 protein: CASSEEYGYTF; CDR3 DNA: TGTGCCAGCAGTGAGGAGTACGGCTACACCTTC
V gene: TRBV7-2; J gene: TRBJ2-5; D gene: TRBD1; clone size: many; CDR3 protein: CASSLVGQGETQYF; CDR3 DNA: TGTGCCAGCAGCTTGGTCGGACAGGGAGAGACCCAGTACTTC
V gene: TRBV7-9; J gene: TRBJ1-1; D gene: TRBD1; clone size: many; CDR3 protein: CASTDDRENTEAFF; CDR3 DNA: TGTGCCAGCACCGACGACAGGGAGAACACTGAAGCTTTCTTT
V gene: TRBV4-1; J gene: TRBJ1-6; D gene: NA; clone size: few; CDR3 protein: CASSHGSYNSPLHF; CDR3 DNA: TGCGCCAGCAGCCACGGGTCGTATAATTCACCCCTCCACTTT
V gene: TRBV11-1; J gene: TRBJ2-7; D gene: NA; clone size: NA; CDR3 protein: CASTAFPTITGPGSYEQYF; CDR3 DNA: TGTGCCAGCACCGCCTTCCCCACGATAACTGGTCCCGGCTCCTACGAGCAGTACTTC